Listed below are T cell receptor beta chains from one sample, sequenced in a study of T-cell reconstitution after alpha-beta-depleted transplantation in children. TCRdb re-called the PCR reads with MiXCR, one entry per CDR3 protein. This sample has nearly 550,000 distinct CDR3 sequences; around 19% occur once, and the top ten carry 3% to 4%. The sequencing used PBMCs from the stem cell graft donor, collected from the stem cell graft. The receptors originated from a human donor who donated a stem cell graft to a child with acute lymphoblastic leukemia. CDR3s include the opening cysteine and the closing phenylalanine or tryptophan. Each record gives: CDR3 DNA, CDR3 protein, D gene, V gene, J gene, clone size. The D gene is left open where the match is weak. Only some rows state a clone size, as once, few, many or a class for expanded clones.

CDR3 DNA: TGTGCCAGCAGTTACGAAGCCCCCTACGAGCAGTACTTC
CDR3 protein: CASSYEAPYEQYF
D gene: .
V gene: TRBV6-2/TRBV6-3
J gene: TRBJ2-7
clone size: .

CDR3 DNA: TGTGCCAGCACCCAGACAGGCAACCTCTATGGCTACACCTTC
CDR3 protein: CASTQTGNLYGYTF
D gene: .
V gene: TRBV16
J gene: TRBJ1-2
clone size: many

CDR3 DNA: TGCAGTGCTAGCCTAGCGGGAGCTATTGAGACCCAGTACTTC
CDR3 protein: CSASLAGAIETQYF
D gene: TRBD2
V gene: TRBV20-1
J gene: TRBJ2-5
clone size: few

CDR3 DNA: TGTGCCAGCAGTTTAGTGTCGGGGAACCAAGAGACCCAGTACTTC
CDR3 protein: CASSLVSGNQETQYF
D gene: .
V gene: TRBV12-3/TRBV12-4
J gene: TRBJ2-5
clone size: few

CDR3 DNA: TGTGCCAGCAGTTTTATCGCCCGGTCTAATGAAAAACTGTTTTTT
CDR3 protein: CASSFIARSNEKLFF
D gene: .
V gene: TRBV12-3/TRBV12-4
J gene: TRBJ1-4
clone size: few

CDR3 DNA: TGTGCCAGCAGGGGGACAAAGAACACTGAAGCTTTCTTT
CDR3 protein: CASRGTKNTEAFF
D gene: .
V gene: TRBV27
J gene: TRBJ1-1
clone size: .

CDR3 DNA: TGTGCCAGCAGCCCAGAAGTAGGACTAGCGGCCCCCTACAATGAGCAGTTCTTC
CDR3 protein: CASSPEVGLAAPYNEQFF
D gene: TRBD2
V gene: TRBV9
J gene: TRBJ2-1
clone size: .

CDR3 DNA: TGTGCCAGCAGTAAAGGAGCATCGAGCTACAATGAGCAGTTCTTC
CDR3 protein: CASSKGASSYNEQFF
D gene: .
V gene: TRBV12-3/TRBV12-4
J gene: TRBJ2-1
clone size: .

CDR3 DNA: TGTGCCAGCAGGATCGGGGGAAAGGGAAACACCATATATTTT
CDR3 protein: CASRIGGKGNTIYF
D gene: .
V gene: TRBV12-3/TRBV12-4
J gene: TRBJ1-3
clone size: few

CDR3 DNA: TGCAGTGCTAGAACAGCTAATGAAAAACTGTTTTTT
CDR3 protein: CSARTANEKLFF
D gene: .
V gene: TRBV20-1
J gene: TRBJ1-4
clone size: few

CDR3 DNA: TGTGCCAGCAGCATCGGGCCCGGCTCCTACGAGCAGTACTTC
CDR3 protein: CASSIGPGSYEQYF
D gene: .
V gene: TRBV11-2
J gene: TRBJ2-7
clone size: once

CDR3 DNA: TGCAGCGTCTCCCCCAATGGACACCCCTACGACCAGTACTTC
CDR3 protein: CSVSPNGHPYDQYF
D gene: .
V gene: TRBV29-1
J gene: TRBJ2-7
clone size: .

CDR3 DNA: TGCAGCGTTGAAGATGGTATCTCCCCTTACGAGCAGTACTTC
CDR3 protein: CSVEDGISPYEQYF
D gene: .
V gene: TRBV29-1
J gene: TRBJ2-7
clone size: .

CDR3 DNA: TGTGCCAGCAGCTGGGGGACAGGGGGTAGTGGGGCCAACGTCCTGACTTTC
CDR3 protein: CASSWGTGGSGANVLTF
D gene: TRBD1
V gene: TRBV5-6
J gene: TRBJ2-6
clone size: .

CDR3 DNA: TGTGCCAGCAGCTTAGAAGCGTCGGGACTAGCGCCGAACACCGGGGAGCTGTTTTTT
CDR3 protein: CASSLEASGLAPNTGELFF
D gene: TRBD2
V gene: TRBV7-8
J gene: TRBJ2-2
clone size: .

CDR3 DNA: TGCGCCAGCAGCTTTTCTAGCGGGGCCAGCTCCTACGAGCAGTACTTC
CDR3 protein: CASSFSSGASSYEQYF
D gene: TRBD2
V gene: TRBV5-1
J gene: TRBJ2-7
clone size: .

CDR3 DNA: TGCGCCAGCAGCATGTCGCTAGCGGGAGGCTTTGATACGCAGTATTTT
CDR3 protein: CASSMSLAGGFDTQYF
D gene: TRBD2
V gene: TRBV5-1
J gene: TRBJ2-3
clone size: .

CDR3 DNA: TGTGCCAGCAGTTTTCCCGCGGGAGTGTACACCGGGGAGCTGTTTTTT
CDR3 protein: CASSFPAGVYTGELFF
D gene: TRBD2
V gene: TRBV12-3/TRBV12-4
J gene: TRBJ2-2
clone size: .

CDR3 DNA: TGTGCCAGCAGCTTGGGCTACAGCTATGGCTACACCTTC
CDR3 protein: CASSLGYSYGYTF
D gene: .
V gene: TRBV5-8
J gene: TRBJ1-2
clone size: .

CDR3 DNA: TGTGCCAGCACCGAGGGGACCCGGTTTTGGCCCCAGCATTTT
CDR3 protein: CASTEGTRFWPQHF
D gene: .
V gene: TRBV12-3/TRBV12-4
J gene: TRBJ1-5
clone size: few

CDR3 DNA: TGCGCCAGCAGCTTGTATGATACTAGCGTTACCTACGAGCAGTACTTC
CDR3 protein: CASSLYDTSVTYEQYF
D gene: TRBD2
V gene: TRBV5-1
J gene: TRBJ2-7
clone size: .

CDR3 DNA: TGTGCCAGCAGCCCCAGGGTTTTCGAAGAGACCCAGTACTTC
CDR3 protein: CASSPRVFEETQYF
D gene: .
V gene: TRBV7-8
J gene: TRBJ2-5
clone size: .

CDR3 DNA: TGTGCCAGCAGATTGACTAGCAGCAACACCGGGGAGCTGTTTTTT
CDR3 protein: CASRLTSSNTGELFF
D gene: TRBD2
V gene: TRBV6-5
J gene: TRBJ2-2
clone size: .

CDR3 DNA: TGCGCCAGCAGCCAAGACCCCTTCTATGGCTACACCTTC
CDR3 protein: CASSQDPFYGYTF
D gene: .
V gene: TRBV4-1
J gene: TRBJ1-2
clone size: few